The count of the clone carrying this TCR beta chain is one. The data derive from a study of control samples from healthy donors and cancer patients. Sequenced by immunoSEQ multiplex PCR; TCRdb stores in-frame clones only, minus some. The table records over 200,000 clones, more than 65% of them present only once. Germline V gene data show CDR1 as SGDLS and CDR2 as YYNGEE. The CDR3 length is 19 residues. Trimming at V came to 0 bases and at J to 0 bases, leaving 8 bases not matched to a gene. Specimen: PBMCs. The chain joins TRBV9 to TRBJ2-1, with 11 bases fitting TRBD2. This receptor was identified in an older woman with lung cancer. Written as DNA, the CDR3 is TGTGCCAGCAGCGTAGGGACTAGCGGGTTCTATACCTCCTACAATGAGCAGTTCTTC. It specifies CASSVGTSGFYTSYNEQFF.